The 20 T cell receptor beta chains in this list originate from one sample, sequenced in a study of read filtering for tumor transcriptome and immune sequencing (dated by TCRdb to 2018 to 2021). Sequencing was performed on an Illumina HiSeq 4000. TCR libraries were built from about 370 ng RNA with the Immunoverse kit, using molecular barcoded adaptors covering alpha/delta and beta/gamma chains. In-frame beta chains were kept once TCRdb had trimmed the public reads at Q25 with fastp and called clones with MiXCR. Each entry merges the rows of one CDR3 protein and shows their most common DNA and genes. This sample holds 100,000 to 150,000 distinct CDR3 sequences; approximately 13% were observed only once. The ten largest make up around 8.2% of the sample. What was sequenced was a population of CD138-negative cells sorted from bone marrow. Taken with the paper, the label for cell subset or site translates to: bone marrow mononuclear cells depleted of CD138+ plasma/myeloma cells by negative magnetic selection. These receptors were taken from a donor at least 40 years old with multiple myeloma.

This clonotype was seen more than once but under ten times. V gene TRBV6-6 combines with J gene TRBJ2-4; 7 bases map to TRBD1. Looked up from germline, CDR1 is MNHNY and CDR2 is SVGAGI (reference sequence). The trim removed 2 bases at V and 1 base at J, leaving 5 bases unmatched. The CDR3 loop spans 16 amino acids. In DNA form, the CDR3 reads TGTGCCAGCAGTTACAGGCAGGGGGTGGCCAAAAACATTCAGTACTTC. Translated, it gives CASSYRQGVAKNIQYF.

Worth noting for this clonotype: Possible read error: a much larger clone is one base away. The chain links TRBV12-3 or TRBV12-4 to TRBJ1-6; a possible D gene is TRBD1 (6 bases). CDR3 length: 15 amino acids. V lost 5 bases, J lost 11 bases, and 19 bases lay in between. As DNA, the CDR3 is TGTGCCAGCAGTCCACAGGGTGGGCGGAATCCACCCCTCCACTTT. The encoded protein is CASSPQGGRNPPLHF.

The genes are TRBV29-1 and TRBJ1-5; maybe TRBD1 (5 bases). The germline V and J ends were trimmed by 1 base and 6 bases, with 13 bases remaining between them. In germline, CDR1 is SQVTM, CDR2 ANQGSEA. CDR3 length: 14 amino acids. CDR3 sequence (DNA): TGCAGCGTTGAAGCAGGGAGGAGAGGTCAGCCCCAGCATTTT. This translates into CSVEAGRRGQPQHF.

This clonotype came up many times. This chain joins TRBV7-3 and TRBJ2-1, with 7 bases matching TRBD2. Trimming removed 5 bases from V and 7 bases from J; junction bases left unmatched: 8. This CDR3 spans 14 amino acids. Germline CDR1 and CDR2: SGHTA and FQGTGA. This chain's CDR3 is CASSLGGLLNEQFF. CDR3 nucleotides: TGTGCCAGCAGCCTGGGGGGGTTGTTGAATGAGCAGTTCTTC.

This clonotype was seen many times. The CDR3 spells CASQPGLAQETQYF. Here the CDR3 DNA reads TGTGCCAGCCAACCGGGACTAGCGCAGGAGACCCAGTACTTC. The chain joins TRBV2 to TRBJ2-5, with TRBD2 matching over 10 bases. CDR1 is SNHLY, CDR2 FYNNEI, per germline. V gave up 8 bases and J gave up 5 bases; unmatched junction bases: 8. The CDR3 runs 14 residues.

This clonotype was found a few times. A much bigger clone sits one base away, suggesting this may be a read error. The rearrangement uses TRBV30 and TRBJ2-7, with 11 bases that match TRBD1. The CDR3 runs to 13 residues. Germline V lookup: CDR1 GTSNPN, CDR2 SVGIG (reference sequence). The CDR3 bases are TGTGTCTGGGCCCGGGACAGGGGGAACGAGCAGTACTTC. Translation: CVWARDRGNEQYF.

Turning to this clonotype: A read error is the likely source, as a far larger clone sits one nucleotide away. The chain links TRBV6-2 or TRBV6-3 to TRBJ2-1, with D maybe TRBD1 (5 bases). The CDR3 runs 14 residues. Trimming removed 5 bases from V and 0 bases from J, with 8 bases in between. Germline assignment: CDR1 MNHEY and CDR2 SVGEGT. Here the CDR3 DNA reads TGTGCCAGCAGTGAGACAGCCTCCTACAATGAGCAGTTCTTC. It yields the protein CASSETASYNEQFF.

This clonotype was seen at least ten times. The V gene is TRBV24-1, the J gene TRBJ2-7, with D possibly matching TRBD2 (6 bases). From germline, CDR1 is KGHDR and CDR2 SFDVKD. This CDR3 has 16 amino acids. V was trimmed by 1 base and J by 0 bases, leaving 12 bases between them. The CDR3 DNA reads as TGTGCCACCAGTGATTTATCGGGACTCCCCTCCTACGAGCAGTACTTC. Residues: CATSDLSGLPSYEQYF.

Points on this clonotype: One base away lies a much larger clone, so this may be a sequencing read error. The V and J genes are TRBV12-3 or TRBV12-4 and TRBJ1-2; D is possibly TRBD1 (6 bases). The CDR3 length is 17 residues. As DNA, the CDR3 is TGTGTCAGCAGGCCTACAGGTGGGGGCGAAGAAAACTATGGCTACACCTTC. Residues: CVSRPTGGGEENYGYTF.

This clonotype has a handful of counts. CDR3 sequence reads: CASSSGHLFSNQPQHF. CDR3 DNA sequence: TGTGCCAGCAGTTCGGGACACCTATTTAGCAATCAGCCCCAGCATTTT. V gene TRBV6-5 combines with J gene TRBJ1-5, with a weak D call TRBD1 (6 bases). The V end was cut by 4 bases, the J end by 0 bases, with 13 bases between. From germline, CDR1 is MNHEY and CDR2 SVGAGI. The CDR3 loop spans 16 amino acids.

The V gene is TRBV30, the J gene TRBJ1-1, with 9 nucleotides matching TRBD1. J gave up 5 bases and V 2 bases, and 6 bases lay outside the gene matches. This CDR3 is 14 amino acids long. Germline lookup yields CDR1 GTSNPN and CDR2 SVGIG (reference sequence). Here the CDR3 reads CAWSPGQGRTEAFF. For the CDR3, the DNA is TGTGCCTGGAGTCCCGGACAGGGGCGGACTGAAGCTTTCTTT.

This clonotype was counted only a few times. The chain links TRBV19 to TRBJ2-5; 7 bases line up with TRBD2. The CDR3 is made up of 15 amino acids. The trim removed 3 bases at V and 2 bases at J, leaving 6 bases unmatched. Germline CDR1 and CDR2: LNHDA and SQIVND (reference sequence). The CDR3 DNA is TGTGCCAGTAGTATGGGTGCCGGGAGGCAAGAGACCCAGTACTTC. This codes for CASSMGAGRQETQYF.

A remark on this clonotype: A read error may be the cause here, since a much bigger clone is one base away. The chain has TRBV5-1 and TRBJ1-1, with TRBD1 matching 7 bases. Germline CDR1 SGHRS, CDR2 YFSETQ. The CDR3 sequence is 13 residues long. The DNA of the CDR3 is TGCGCCAGCAGCTTGGCCGACAGGGCCGAAGTTTTCTTT. Translated: CASSLADRAEVFF. Complete variable domain (other parts from reference TRBV5-1 and TRBJ1-1): KAGVTQTPRYLIKTRGQQVTLSCSPISGHRSVSWYQQTPGQGLQFLFEYFSETQRNKGNFPGRFSGRQFSNSRSEMNVSTLELGDSALYLCASSLADRAEVFFGQGTRLTVV.

This clonotype has a handful of counts. A much larger clone differs from this one at a single base, so this may be a read error. The chain couples TRBV7-9 to TRBJ2-1, with D perhaps TRBD1 (5 bases). Germline lookup yields CDR1 SEHNR and CDR2 FQNEAQ (reference sequence). Trimming removed 1 base from V and 9 bases from J, with 16 bases in between. CDR3 size: 15 residues. The CDR3 loop reads CASSLEVSSDSEQFF. CDR3 sequence (DNA): TGTGCCAGCAGCTTAGAAGTTTCTAGTGACAGTGAGCAGTTCTTC.

This clonotype was recorded at least ten times. The V gene is TRBV4-1, the J gene TRBJ2-7, with D hard to call. V lost 1 base, J lost 0 bases, and 10 bases lay in between. The CDR3 runs to 15 residues. Germline V gene lookup returns CDR1 MGHRA and CDR2 YSYEKL. The CDR3 here is CASSQGAPSSYEQYF. For the CDR3, the DNA is TGCGCCAGCAGCCAAGGGGCGCCGAGCTCCTACGAGCAGTACTTC.

Many counts were recorded for this clonotype. One junction end does not reproduce the germline sequence, and a read error may be involved. This chain uses TRBV6-5 with TRBJ1-1; D perhaps matches TRBD1 (5 bases). Looked up from germline, CDR1 is MNHEY and CDR2 is SVGAGI. CDR3 size: 15 residues. The CDR3 bases are TGTGCCAGCAGTCACCCCTCCCGGGGGAACGCTGAAGCTTTCTTT. Its protein product is CASSHPSRGNAEAFF.

A few counts support this clonotype. A much larger clone is a single base away; this may be a read error. The V gene is TRBV29-1, the J gene TRBJ1-1; D perhaps matches TRBD1 (6 bases). In germline, CDR1 is SQVTM, CDR2 ANQGSEA. This CDR3 is built from 13 residues. The CDR3 coding sequence is TGCAGCACTTACAGGGTGATGAACACTGGAGCTTTCTTT. Its translation: CSTYRVMNTGAFF.

This clonotype was found many times. This chain links TRBV29-1 with TRBJ1-2, with 7 nucleotides matching TRBD1. V was clipped by 7 bases and J by 2 bases; unmatched bases: 4. The germline V gene encodes CDR1 SQVTM and CDR2 ANQGSEA. This CDR3 contains 12 residues. The CDR3 region has the DNA TGCAGCGCGGACAGGAACAACTATGGCTACACCTTC. Protein: CSADRNNYGYTF. Drawing the rest from reference TRBV29-1 and TRBJ1-2, the complete variable domain is SAVISQKPSRDICQRGTSLTIQCQVDSQVTMMFWYRQQPGQSLTLIATANQGSEATYESGFVIDKFPISRPNLTFSTLTVSNMSPEDSSIYLCSADRNNYGYTFGSGTRLTVV.

Worth noting for this clonotype: At one end, the junction sequence differs from germline, possibly due to a read error. The chain is built from TRBV18 and TRBJ1-4; maybe TRBD1 (5 bases). The CDR3 has 16 amino acids. The germline CDR1 and CDR2 sequences are KGHSH and LQKENI. The CDR3, as DNA: TGTGCCAGCTCACCACCGGGACGGGCAACTAATGTAAAACGGTTTTTT. This translates into CASSPPGRATNVKRFF.

At least ten counts were recorded for this clonotype. The gene calls are TRBV5-1 and TRBJ2-1; 12 bases are shared with TRBD2. Germline-derived CDR1 and CDR2 are SGHRS and YFSETQ. The trim removed 9 bases at V and 7 bases at J, leaving 8 bases unmatched. The CDR3 runs to 14 residues. This chain's CDR3 is CATMTSGSGNEQFF. The CDR3 nucleotides are TGCGCCACCATGACTAGCGGGAGCGGTAATGAGCAGTTCTTC.